Following are 17 T cell receptor beta chains from one sample sequenced in a study of blood T cell repertoires in COVID-19 (dated by TCRdb to 2020 to 2021). Library preparation was by the immunoSEQ multiplex PCR assay. As stored in TCRdb, this immuneACCESS dataset retains in-frame rearrangements with V and J assigned. A fraction of the clones does not appear; measured against another copy, unresolved V genes explain less than half of the discrepancy, and the remainder lacks a known reason. Present in this sample are a few hundred thousand clones, 70% to 85% of which were seen just once. Roughly 10% of the sample comes from the top ten. The sample taken for sequencing was peripheral blood. Receptor source: a man aged 50 to 60 with active or convalescent COVID-19.

This clone was seen once. This sequence joins TRBV19 and TRBJ2-1; 9 nucleotides match TRBD2. This CDR3 has 13 residues. Germline CDR1 reads LNHDA; CDR2 reads SQIVND (reference sequence). J was trimmed by 7 bases and V by 4 bases; bases with no gene match: 2. The CDR3 loop is CASSKTSGNEQFF. As DNA, the CDR3 is TGTGCCAGTAGTAAGACTAGCGGAAATGAGCAGTTCTTC.

V usage is TRBV7-8 and J usage is TRBJ1-2, with D tentatively TRBD1 (5 bases). This CDR3 is built from 14 residues. V was cut by 0 bases and J by 7 bases, with 12 bases left in between. From germline, CDR1 is SGHVS and CDR2 FQNEAQ. In DNA form, the CDR3 reads TGTGCCAGCAGCTTAGCCGGGACTGAGGCTGGCTACACCTTC. It specifies CASSLAGTEAGYTF.

The chain couples TRBV5-4 to TRBJ2-3; TRBD2 matches 12 bases. The CDR3 is made up of 16 amino acids. Trimming cost V 3 bases and J 3 bases; bases outside gene matches: 5. In germline, CDR1 is SGHNT, CDR2 YYREEE (reference sequence). CDR3 in amino acids: CASSSRLAGETDTQYF. The DNA of the CDR3 is TGTGCCAGCAGCTCTAGACTAGCGGGGGAAACAGATACGCAGTATTTT.

The sample holds a few counts of this clone. This sequence joins TRBV5-1 and TRBJ1-1, with D possibly being TRBD1 (6 bases). Germline CDR1 and CDR2: SGHRS and YFSETQ. V was trimmed by 6 bases and J by 0 bases, leaving 24 bases between them. This CDR3 spans 18 amino acids. CDR3 amino acids: CASNQFARGWGMNTEAFF. CDR3 coding DNA: TGCGCCAGCAACCAGTTCGCCAGGGGATGGGGGATGAACACTGAAGCTTTCTTT.

The chain couples TRBV5-1 to TRBJ2-7; D perhaps matches TRBD2 (5 bases). The germline V and J ends were trimmed by 0 bases and 4 bases, with 14 bases remaining between them. The CDR3 contains 15 residues. In germline, CDR1 is SGHRS, CDR2 YFSETQ. CDR3 sequence (DNA): TGCGCCAGCAGCTTGGTTGGAGGCCGTAGTTACGAGCAGTACTTC. It codes for CASSLVGGRSYEQYF.

The rearrangement links TRBV28 to TRBJ2-7; 7 bases map to TRBD1. The germline gives CDR1 MDHEN, CDR2 SYDVKM. Trimming removed 1 base from V and 2 bases from J; junction bases left unmatched: 8. The CDR3 has 16 residues. The chain's CDR3 is CASSLFPLQGTYEQYF. DNA of the CDR3: TGTGCCAGCAGTTTATTCCCCTTACAGGGGACCTACGAGCAGTACTTC.

The chain carries TRBV6-2 or TRBV6-3 and TRBJ2-2, with D perhaps TRBD2 (5 bases). The CDR3 loop spans 15 amino acids. CDR1 MNHEY and CDR2 SVGEGT come from the germline V gene. Trimming removed 6 bases at V and 1 base at J, with 12 bases between. The CDR3 here is CASSNAGGNTGELFF. The CDR3 coding sequence is TGTGCCAGCAGCAACGCGGGTGGGAACACCGGGGAGCTGTTTTTT.

The sample holds one count of this clone. V and J are TRBV12-5 and TRBJ1-2; 7 bases match TRBD1. The germline V gene encodes CDR1 LGHNT and CDR2 FRNRAP. The CDR3 runs to 17 residues. With 2 bases clipped from V and 1 base from J, the junction kept 10 bases outside the gene matches. The DNA for the CDR3 is TGTGCTAGTGGTTTGCCTCCGACAGGGCTGGTTAACTATGGCTACACCTTC. Translated: CASGLPPTGLVNYGYTF.

V is TRBV7-8 and J is TRBJ2-7; 7 nucleotides agree with TRBD1. This CDR3 is built from 13 residues. The V segment lost 5 bases and the J segment 4 bases; nucleotides outside the gene matches: 5. CDR1 SGHVS and CDR2 FQNEAQ come from the germline V gene. CDR3 residues: CASSPNRGYEQYF. The DNA of the CDR3 is TGTGCCAGCAGCCCTAACAGGGGATACGAGCAGTACTTC.

CDR3 sequence: CATSAPGGDEQYF. CDR3 DNA sequence: TGTGCCACCAGTGCCCCTGGCGGCGACGAGCAGTACTTC. The genes are TRBV24-1 and TRBJ2-7; D is unclear. Germline CDR1 is KGHDR and CDR2 is SFDVKD. The CDR3 length is 13 residues. Trimming cost V 5 bases and J 5 bases, with 12 bases left between them.

V gene TRBV9 combines with J gene TRBJ1-2; 7 nucleotides align to TRBD1. The V gene's germline CDR1 is SGDLS and CDR2 YYNGEE. The CDR3 sequence is 15 residues long. J gave up 2 bases and V 3 bases, and 7 bases lay outside the gene matches. CDR3 bases: TGTGCCAGCAGCGACCCGGGACAGATAAACTATGGCTACACCTTC. Translated, it gives CASSDPGQINYGYTF.

J is TRBJ1-1 and V is TRBV6-5; D is unclear. Per germline, CDR1 MNHEY and CDR2 SVGAGI. The CDR3 is 12 amino acids. Trimming left V 7 bases short and J 3 bases short, with 9 bases between. The CDR3 loop reads CASMREYTEAFF. The CDR3 nucleotides read TGTGCCAGCATGAGGGAATACACTGAAGCTTTCTTT.

V and J are TRBV30 and TRBJ1-5; weak D call: TRBD1 (5 bases). The CDR3 runs 13 residues. Trimming removed 0 bases from V and 7 bases from J, with 10 bases in between. Germline CDR1 reads GTSNPN; CDR2 reads SVGIG (reference sequence). CDR3 DNA sequence: TGTGCCTGGAGTGTATTAGGGGCGCAGCCCCAGCATTTT. Translated: CAWSVLGAQPQHF.

This chain links TRBV7-9 with TRBJ1-2, with TRBD1 as a possible D gene (6 bases). V was pared by 5 bases and J by 2 bases, with 12 bases between. Germline V gene lookup returns CDR1 SEHNR and CDR2 FQNEAQ (reference sequence). The CDR3 extends over 14 amino acids. CDR3 region: CASSIWDNNYGYTF. CDR3 nucleotide sequence: TGTGCCAGCAGCATTTGGGACAACAACTATGGCTACACCTTC.

The chain uses TRBV6-5 and TRBJ2-5, with TRBD1 identical over 8 bases. CDR3 length: 15 residues. Looked up from germline, CDR1 is MNHEY and CDR2 is SVGAGI. V lost 5 bases to trimming and J lost 5 bases; unmatched junction nucleotides: 10. This chain's CDR3 is CASSRQSTGVETQYF. In nucleotides, the CDR3 is TGTGCCAGCAGTCGTCAGTCGACAGGGGTCGAGACCCAGTACTTC.

For the CDR3, the DNA is TGTGCCAGCAGTTTACGGCAGACTAGCGGGAGCCCGGGAACGCAGTATTTT. Translation: CASSLRQTSGSPGTQYF. The V gene is TRBV28, the J gene TRBJ2-3; 12 bases are shared with TRBD2. The germline CDR1 and CDR2 sequences are MDHEN and SYDVKM. J was trimmed by 9 bases and V by 2 bases; bases with no gene match: 12. This CDR3 comprises 17 residues.

The chain combines TRBV4-1 with TRBJ2-2, with 12 bases fitting TRBD1. Germline CDR1 MGHRA, CDR2 YSYEKL. This CDR3 is built from 16 residues. Trimming took 3 bases from V and 6 from J; bases not matched to a gene: 5. The CDR3 coding sequence is TGCGCCAGCAGCCACGGGGACAGGGGGCCTTCCGGGGAGCTGTTTTTT. It yields the protein CASSHGDRGPSGELFF.